This T cell receptor beta chain was identified in a study of shared clonotypes between healthy human individuals. About this clone: Its antigen is still unknown.

Clones were read by immunoSEQ multiplex PCR, and TCRdb kept only the in-frame ones, dropping some. The sample has 900,000 to 1,200,000 clones; approximately 80% are singletons. The V end lost 6 bases, the J end lost 0 bases, and 21 bases lay between the germline ends. Germline V gives CDR1 SGHRS, CDR2 YFSETQ. The CDR3 has 17 amino acids. Study-wide points: Collection of samples was limited to blood; tissue repertoires likely differ. Estimated clonotype richness was generally higher in naive than memory subsets.

Sequencing was performed on memory CD4+ T cells from PBMCs. Subset given: CD45RA-negative fraction. The receptor was derived from a man aged 18-30 years in good health. Some clones in this sample may be carry-over from other donors' samples. The rearrangement links TRBV5-1 to TRBJ1-1, with a weak D call TRBD1 (6 bases). This CDR3 is CASMRWGAVTMNTEAFF. CDR3 DNA: TGCGCCAGCATGAGGTGGGGGGCCGTGACGATGAACACTGAAGCTTTCTTT. The whole variable domain, remainder taken from reference TRBV5-1 and TRBJ1-1, is KAGVTQTPRYLIKTRGQQVTLSCSPISGHRSVSWYQQTPGQGLQFLFEYFSETQRNKGNFPGRFSGRQFSNSRSEMNVSTLELGDSALYLCASMRWGAVTMNTEAFFGQGTRLTVV.